These 20 T cell receptor beta chains were sequenced from one sample in a study of cytomegalovirus exposure and HLA in healthy donors. Vbeta (60) and Jbeta (13) primers were used in the PCR. Repertoires were generated with immunoSEQ multiplex PCR, while TCRdb's copy carries only in-frame clones and drops some. The repertoire has some 190,000 clones, under 80% of them found once; the top ten carry more than 4%. Sequencing input: PBMCs. The receptors here all came from a man aged 25-40 years in good health and CMV-seropositive.

The CDR3, as DNA: TGTGCCTGGAGTGACAGTCGGAAGCCCCAGCATTTT. It encodes CAWSDSRKPQHF. The gene calls are TRBV30 and TRBJ1-5; unclear D gene. The CDR3 contains 12 residues. Trimming stripped 1 base from V and 8 bases from J, with 9 bases between. Germline V gene sequence: CDR1 GTSNPN, CDR2 SVGIG (reference sequence).

This chain connects TRBV7-8 to TRBJ2-7; 8 nucleotides match TRBD1. CDR1 SGHVS and CDR2 FQNEAQ come from the germline V gene. This CDR3 is built from 16 residues. V trimming: 5 bases; J trimming: 3 bases; junction bases outside the gene matches: 12. The CDR3 DNA reads TGTGCCAGCAGCCAAGAGACAGGGGACATAGGCTACGAGCAGTACTTC. It encodes CASSQETGDIGYEQYF.

This clone came up a few times. The V and J genes are TRBV19 and TRBJ2-1; D is perhaps TRBD2 (5 bases). The CDR3 has 15 amino acids. Trimming removed 5 bases at V and 6 bases at J, with 17 bases between. Germline CDR1 reads LNHDA; CDR2 reads SQIVND (reference sequence). CDR3 region: CASSPGGPTANEQFF. The CDR3 DNA follows: TGTGCCAGTAGTCCCGGCGGGCCGACTGCCAATGAGCAGTTCTTC. The full variable domain, in which reference TRBV19 and TRBJ2-1 provide the parts outside the CDR3, is DGGITQSPKYLFRKEGQNVTLSCEQNLNHDAMYWYRQDPGQGLRLIYYSQIVNDFQKGDIAEGYSVSREKKESFPLTVTSAQKNPTAFYLCASSPGGPTANEQFFGPGTRLTVL.

The chain couples TRBV6-5 to TRBJ1-5; no definite D call. This CDR3 contains 11 residues. Between the trimmed V and J ends, which lost 8 bases and 9 bases, there was a span of 11 bases. Germline CDR1 MNHEY, CDR2 SVGAGI. Here the CDR3 DNA reads TGTGCCAGCGGTACGGAGGGGCCCCAGCATTTT. Encoded protein: CASGTEGPQHF.

The genes are TRBV5-1 and TRBJ2-2; 9 positions match TRBD1. The J segment lost 6 bases and the V segment lost 0 bases, leaving 3 bases of the junction unmatched. CDR1 SGHRS and CDR2 YFSETQ come from the germline V gene. This CDR3 spans 15 amino acids. The CDR3 DNA reads as TGCGCCAGCAGCTTGGACAGGGGGCAAGCCGGGGAGCTGTTTTTT. Translation: CASSLDRGQAGELFF. The full variable domain, its missing parts supplied by reference TRBV5-1 and TRBJ2-2, is KAGVTQTPRYLIKTRGQQVTLSCSPISGHRSVSWYQQTPGQGLQFLFEYFSETQRNKGNFPGRFSGRQFSNSRSEMNVSTLELGDSALYLCASSLDRGQAGELFFGEGSRLTVL.

The chain uses TRBV12-5 and TRBJ2-1; D is possibly TRBD2 (7 bases). The CDR3 runs 14 residues. The V end was cut by 2 bases, the J end by 6 bases, with 11 bases between. CDR1 and CDR2 (germline): LGHNT, FRNRAP. The CDR3 DNA reads TGTGCTAGTGGTTTGTCTCGGGGGGCCAATGAGCAGTTCTTC. Its protein is CASGLSRGANEQFF.

The chain uses TRBV19 and TRBJ2-1; D might be TRBD2 (7 bases). CDR1 LNHDA and CDR2 SQIVND come from the germline V gene (reference sequence). The ends were cut back, 4 bases at V and 2 bases at J, with 12 bases in the middle. CDR3 length: 15 amino acids. CDR3 region: CASSTGGGPYNEQFF. The CDR3 DNA sequence: TGTGCCAGTAGTACGGGCGGGGGCCCCTACAATGAGCAGTTCTTC.

The chain links TRBV6-5 to TRBJ2-2; TRBD1 is a possible D gene (6 bases). The CDR3 runs 15 residues. Between the trimmed V and J ends, which lost 8 bases and 5 bases, there was a span of 18 bases. Per the germline V gene, CDR1 is MNHEY and CDR2 is SVGAGI. The CDR3 region is CASGFSGTSTGELFF. The CDR3, as DNA: TGTGCCAGCGGGTTCTCGGGGACAAGTACCGGGGAGCTGTTTTTT.

This clone was counted only a few times. The rearrangement uses TRBV28 and TRBJ2-7, with 7 nucleotides matching TRBD1. CDR1 MDHEN and CDR2 SYDVKM come from the germline V gene. The CDR3 runs 14 residues. Trimming removed 8 bases from V and 0 bases from J; junction bases left unmatched: 7. The CDR3 bases are TGTGCCAGCCAATCGACAGGGACCTCCTACGAGCAGTACTTC. The encoded protein is CASQSTGTSYEQYF.

CDR3 amino acids: CSALQGYEQYF. CDR3 nucleotide sequence: TGCAGTGCTTTACAGGGATACGAGCAGTACTTC. J is TRBJ2-7 and V is TRBV20-1, with D possibly TRBD1 on 6 matching bases. CDR1 and CDR2 from the germline V gene are DFQATT and SNEGSKA (reference sequence). V dropped 5 bases and J dropped 4 bases, with 9 bases sitting between them. This CDR3 comprises 11 residues.

V gene TRBV7-2 combines with J gene TRBJ2-5, with unresolved D. CDR3 length: 12 amino acids. The germline V gene encodes CDR1 SGHTA and CDR2 FQGNSA. Deletions cut 5 bases from V and 3 bases from J, with 7 bases between. The CDR3 sequence: CASSPPEETQYF. CDR3 DNA sequence: TGTGCCAGCAGCCCCCCTGAAGAGACCCAGTACTTC.

This clone was detected only a few times. The V gene is TRBV27, the J gene TRBJ2-7, with 9 nucleotides matching TRBD2. CDR1 and CDR2 (germline): MNHEY, SMNVEV (reference sequence). The junction had 5 bases not matched to a gene; V was cut back by 3 bases and J by 5 bases. The CDR3 sequence is 14 residues long. The CDR3 DNA reads TGTGCCAGCAGTTTCTTAGCGGGAGTTAACGAGCAGTACTTC. It codes for CASSFLAGVNEQYF.

The rearrangement links TRBV6-5 to TRBJ1-3; weak D call: TRBD1 (5 bases). This CDR3 comprises 16 residues. CDR1 is MNHEY and CDR2 is SVGAGI in the germline V gene. V gave up 0 bases and J gave up 0 bases, with 9 bases separating them. DNA for the CDR3: TGTGCCAGCAGTTACTCACAGGCCCTCTCTGGAAACACCATATATTTT. This sequence encodes CASSYSQALSGNTIYF.

CDR3 in amino acids: CASSLAGGIEKLFF. Here the CDR3 DNA reads TGTGCCAGCAGCTTAGCGGGGGGGATCGAAAAACTGTTTTTT. V and J are TRBV7-9 and TRBJ1-4; TRBD1 might be the D (5 bases). V lost 0 bases, J lost 8 bases, and 10 bases lay in between. CDR3 length equals 14 residues. Germline CDR1 is SEHNR and CDR2 is FQNEAQ (reference sequence). The variable domain in full, with the rest retrieved from reference TRBV7-9 and TRBJ1-4, is DTGVSQNPRHKITKRGQNVTFRCDPISEHNRLYWYRQTLGQGPEFLTYFQNEAQLEKSRLLSDRFSAERPKGSFSTLEIQRTEQGDSAMYLCASSLAGGIEKLFFGSGTQLSVL.

V and J are TRBV30 and TRBJ1-1; 8 positions agree with TRBD1. Trimming took 5 bases from V and 6 from J; bases not matched to a gene: 14. CDR1 is GTSNPN, CDR2 SVGIG, per germline (reference sequence). The CDR3 spans 15 residues. CDR3: CAWDTGTGSFSEAFF. The CDR3 DNA sequence: TGTGCCTGGGATACTGGGACAGGTTCATTCTCTGAAGCTTTCTTT.

V and J are TRBV29-1 and TRBJ2-1; D is perhaps TRBD2 (5 bases). V shed 7 bases and J shed 10 bases, with 11 bases lying between them. The CDR3 runs to 10 residues. Germline V gene lookup returns CDR1 SQVTM and CDR2 ANQGSEA. The CDR3 spells CSASGKEQFF. In DNA form, the CDR3 reads TGCAGCGCCTCGGGGAAGGAGCAGTTCTTC.

Only one count was recorded for this clone. V and J are TRBV6-6 and TRBJ2-1; 9 bases align to TRBD2. Germline CDR1 is MNHNY and CDR2 is SVGAGI (reference sequence). There are 14 residues in the CDR3. The ends lost 5 bases at V and 12 bases at J; junction bases unmatched: 11. CDR3 residues: CASSRSGGNVGQFF. CDR3 coding DNA: TGTGCCAGCAGTCGCAGCGGGGGGAACGTTGGGCAGTTCTTC.

This chain connects TRBV19 to TRBJ1-1, with D possibly matching TRBD1 (6 bases). Trimming cost V 6 bases and J 6 bases, with 11 bases left between them. The length of the CDR3 is 12 residues. Germline V gives CDR1 LNHDA, CDR2 SQIVND (reference sequence). CDR3 amino acids: CASRLQGSEAFF. The CDR3 DNA sequence: TGTGCCAGTAGACTACAGGGCTCTGAAGCTTTCTTT.

The rearrangement joins TRBV29-1 to TRBJ2-5; 8 bases agree with TRBD1. The CDR3 length is 15 residues. J gave up 9 bases and V 1 base, and 13 bases lay outside the gene matches. From germline, CDR1 is SQVTM and CDR2 ANQGSEA. The CDR3 here is CSVEGLQGDSWAQYF. DNA for the CDR3: TGCAGCGTTGAAGGCCTACAGGGGGACAGTTGGGCCCAGTACTTC.

This clone appeared a few times. This chain uses TRBV28 with TRBJ2-7, with D tentatively TRBD2 (7 bases). CDR3 size: 12 residues. Germline-derived CDR1 and CDR2 are MDHEN and SYDVKM. The V end lost 8 bases, the J end lost 7 bases, and 15 bases lay between the germline ends. Here the CDR3 DNA reads TGTGCCAGCGGACAGTCGGGGGGAGAGCAGTACTTC. Translated, it gives CASGQSGGEQYF. Drawing the rest from reference TRBV28 and TRBJ2-7, the complete variable domain is DVKVTQSSRYLVKRTGEKVFLECVQDMDHENMFWYRQDPGLGLRLIYFSYDVKMKEKGDIPEGYSVSREKKERFSLILESASTNQTSMYLCASGQSGGEQYFGPGTRLTVT.